This T cell receptor beta chain is from a study of control samples from healthy donors and cancer patients. Trimming left V 3 bases short and J 6 bases short, with 6 bases between. The CDR3 length is 11 residues. Germline CDR1 reads SGHDN; CDR2 reads FVKESK. Some clones are missing from TCRdb's copy, which holds only in-frame ones; the method was immunoSEQ multiplex PCR. Of around 41,000 clones in the sample, around 88% were seen once. The receptor was isolated from a woman in her fifties or sixties with lung cancer. The chain is built from TRBV14 and TRBJ2-7; D unresolved. The material sequenced was PBMCs. The CDR3 spells CASSQWVEQYF. The DNA of the CDR3 is TGTGCCAGCAGCCAGTGGGTCGAGCAGTACTTC.